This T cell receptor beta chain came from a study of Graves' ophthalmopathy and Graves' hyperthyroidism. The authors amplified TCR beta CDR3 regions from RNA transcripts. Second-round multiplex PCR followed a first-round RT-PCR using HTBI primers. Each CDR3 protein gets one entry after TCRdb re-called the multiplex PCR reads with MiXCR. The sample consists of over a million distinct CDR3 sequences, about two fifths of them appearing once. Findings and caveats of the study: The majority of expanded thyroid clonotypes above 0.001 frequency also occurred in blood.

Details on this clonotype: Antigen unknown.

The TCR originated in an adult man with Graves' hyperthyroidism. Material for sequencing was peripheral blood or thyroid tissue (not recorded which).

The CDR3 reads CASSLATGVRARGGYTF. The CDR3 DNA reads TGCGCCAGCAGCTTGGCCACGGGTGTGCGGGCCAGGGGTGGCTACACCTTC. This rearrangement joins TRBV5-1 to TRBJ1-2; possible D gene TRBD1, 6 bases. This CDR3 is built from 17 residues. The germline V and J ends were trimmed by 0 bases and 7 bases, with 22 bases remaining between them. Germline assignment: CDR1 SGHRS and CDR2 YFSETQ. Combining the CDR3 with reference TRBV5-1 and TRBJ1-2 gives the whole variable domain KAGVTQTPRYLIKTRGQQVTLSCSPISGHRSVSWYQQTPGQGLQFLFEYFSETQRNKGNFPGRFSGRQFSNSRSEMNVSTLELGDSALYLCASSLATGVRARGGYTFGSGTRLTVV.